Presented here are 12 T cell receptor beta chains from one specimen sequenced in a study of shared clonotypes between healthy human individuals. Here immunoSEQ multiplex PCR was the method, and the copy in TCRdb shows in-frame clones only, minus some. The data hold millions of clones, with around nine tenths observed a single time. Source material: naive CD4+ T cells sorted from blood. Stated subset: CD45RA+ positively selected. The receptors were gathered from a man aged 18-30 years in good health.

The J gene is TRBJ2-1, the V gene TRBV19; D perhaps matches TRBD2 (5 bases). The CDR3 is made up of 13 amino acids. Germline values: CDR1 LNHDA, CDR2 SQIVND (reference sequence). The V gene lost 3 bases and the J gene lost 4 bases, with 7 bases spanning the gap. CDR3 sequence: CASSIGDYNEQFF. For the CDR3, the DNA is TGTGCCAGTAGTATCGGGGATTACAATGAGCAGTTCTTC.

This clone was seen a few times. This CDR3 is also generated by other DNA sequences in the sample. This chain connects TRBV5-1 to TRBJ1-5; D unresolved. V was cut by 0 bases and J by 3 bases, with 4 bases left in between. The germline V gene encodes CDR1 SGHRS and CDR2 YFSETQ. The CDR3 is 13 amino acids. CDR3: CASSLGANQPQHF. Here the CDR3 DNA reads TGCGCCAGCAGCTTGGGGGCCAATCAGCCCCAGCATTTT.

This chain's CDR3 is CASSFVQGSGYNEQFF. In DNA, the CDR3 is TGTGCCAGCAGCTTCGTCCAGGGGTCCGGATACAATGAGCAGTTCTTC. This chain uses TRBV5-6 with TRBJ2-1, with D perhaps TRBD1 (6 bases). The germline CDR1 and CDR2 sequences are SGHDT and YYEEEE. The CDR3 is 16 amino acids. Trimming cost V 2 bases and J 4 bases, with 16 bases left between them.

Note on this clone: The sample carries other DNA sequences with the same CDR3. The chain links TRBV5-1 to TRBJ2-5, with D tentatively TRBD2 (6 bases). Per germline, CDR1 SGHRS and CDR2 YFSETQ. The CDR3 is made up of 14 amino acids. V lost 2 bases and J 5 bases, leaving 13 bases between the germline ends. This CDR3 is CASSFTGVGETQYF. In DNA, the CDR3 is TGCGCCAGCAGCTTTACGGGAGTTGGGGAGACCCAGTACTTC.

The J gene is TRBJ1-2, the V gene TRBV5-1; 8 bases map to TRBD1. The ends lost 1 base at V and 7 bases at J; junction bases unmatched: 27. Germline CDR1 and CDR2: SGHRS and YFSETQ. The CDR3 consists of 21 residues. The CDR3 sequence is CASSLPKPGTGATKGRRGYTF. CDR3 in DNA: TGCGCCAGCAGCTTGCCCAAACCCGGGACAGGAGCTACTAAGGGCCGACGTGGCTACACCTTC.

The J gene is TRBJ2-7, the V gene TRBV27; unclear D gene. The CDR3 runs to 14 residues. V was cut by 2 bases and J by 2 bases, with 10 bases left in between. Germline CDR1 reads MNHEY; CDR2 reads SMNVEV (reference sequence). CDR3 loop: CASSLKDGTYEQYF. Written as DNA, the CDR3 is TGTGCCAGCAGTTTAAAGGACGGAACCTACGAGCAGTACTTC.

This clone was counted once. This chain uses TRBV6-6 with TRBJ1-4; the D gene is possibly TRBD1 (5 bases). This CDR3 comprises 14 residues. Germline V gene lookup returns CDR1 MNHNY and CDR2 SVGAGI (reference sequence). V dropped 6 bases and J dropped 5 bases, with 13 bases sitting between them. The CDR3 spells CASSPTGANEKLFF. The CDR3, as DNA: TGTGCCAGCAGCCCAACAGGAGCAAATGAAAAACTGTTTTTT.

This clone appeared once. J is TRBJ1-2 and V is TRBV15; 9 bases match TRBD1. After removal of 0 bases from V and 5 bases from J, the junction contained 4 bases not matched to a gene. Per the germline V gene, CDR1 is LNHNV and CDR2 is YYDKDF (reference sequence). This CDR3 spans 15 amino acids. The CDR3 is CATSRDNRGLYGYTF. CDR3 bases: TGTGCCACCAGCAGAGATAACAGGGGGCTGTATGGCTACACCTTC.

The chain has TRBV29-1 and TRBJ1-5; 7 positions match TRBD1. This CDR3 comprises 14 residues. The ends lost 7 bases at V and 2 bases at J; junction bases unmatched: 8. In germline, CDR1 is SQVTM, CDR2 ANQGSEA. CDR3 in amino acids: CSAKTGSGNQPQHF. CDR3 bases: TGCAGCGCCAAGACAGGGTCGGGCAATCAGCCCCAGCATTTT.

The rearrangement links TRBV30 to TRBJ2-7; D assignment may be TRBD1 or TRBD2 (7 bases each). Per germline, CDR1 GTSNPN and CDR2 SVGIG (reference sequence). Between the trimmed V and J ends, which lost 2 bases and 2 bases, there was a span of 19 bases. This CDR3 has 16 amino acids. The CDR3, as DNA: TGTGCCTGGAGTAGAGAGACAGGGCTAGCGGCCTACGAGCAGTACTTC. Protein product: CAWSRETGLAAYEQYF.

The chain links TRBV7-2 to TRBJ1-4; D unclear. CDR3 size: 16 residues. Germline V CDR1 and CDR2: SGHTA, FQGNSA. V gave up 2 bases and J gave up 5 bases, with 15 bases separating them. The CDR3 DNA reads TGTGCCAGCAGCTTAACAATCCCCGGGAGAAATGAAAAACTGTTTTTT. It codes for CASSLTIPGRNEKLFF.

In regard to this clone: The identical CDR3 is also encoded by other nucleotide sequences in the sample. CDR3 DNA: TGCGCCAGCAGCCCGGATCGTGGGAGCTCCTACGAGCAGTACTTC. Encoded protein: CASSPDRGSSYEQYF. This rearrangement joins TRBV5-1 to TRBJ2-7; tentative D call: TRBD2 (5 bases). The germline V gene encodes CDR1 SGHRS and CDR2 YFSETQ. Trimming removed 4 bases at V and 0 bases at J, with 14 bases between. This CDR3 region has 15 residues.